The clone carrying this T cell receptor beta chain came up a few times. Its antigen is not known. Presence of unique molecular identifiers characterized the TCR beta cDNA libraries. Once about 0.95 to 10 million T cells were used, roughly 0.5 million cDNA molecules resulted. TCRdb re-derived calls from the PCR reads in MiXCR, one entry per CDR3 protein. The sample has hundreds of thousands of distinct CDR3 sequences, approximately 59% seen once; the top ten hold 11%. This specimen belongs to a study of post-analysis software for immune sequencing data. General study findings and limits: By F measure, strong co-clustering occurred among samples prepared in the same batch. There was significantly lower normalized Chao1 diversity in multiple sclerosis patients than in controls. Patients had higher frequencies than controls of about 5 TRBV segments, including TRBV5-6, TRBV5-1 and TRBV20-1.

The V gene lost 1 base and the J gene lost 4 bases, with 16 bases spanning the gap. CDR3 size: 16 residues. Germline V CDR1 and CDR2: LGHNA, YNFKEQ. Material: blood. This receptor was obtained from a girl between 2 and 10 years old with multiple sclerosis. The rearrangement joins TRBV4-2 to TRBJ1-1; the D gene is possibly TRBD1 (5 bases). In nucleotides, the CDR3 is TGTGCCAGCAGCCAAGTCCATCGACAGCGAACCACTGAAGCTTTCTTT. This encodes CASSQVHRQRTTEAFF.